This T cell receptor (beta chain) was recovered during a study of cytomegalovirus exposure and HLA in healthy donors. For the study at large: The 95 to 150 validation repertoires were produced on the same platform as the 670 or so repertoires of the first cohort. This was reported in a later analysis.

This clone was seen just once. Its antigen is unknown. The repertoire was sequenced with immunoSEQ multiplex PCR; TCRdb's copy has only in-frame clones and lacks some. The data contain roughly 200,000 clones, approximately 83% of them seen just once; the ten biggest clones take up about 3%. Study-level findings and limits: Per published reports, the classifier diagnosed cytomegalovirus status with high specificity and sensitivity.

The CDR3 is 15 residues long. Looked up from germline, CDR1 is LNHDA and CDR2 is SQIVND (reference sequence). V lost 10 bases and J 6 bases, leaving 22 bases between the germline ends. The rearrangement uses TRBV19 and TRBJ1-5, with D perhaps matching TRBD1 (6 bases). The clonotype was recovered from a woman aged 18-30 years in good health and CMV-seropositive. Sequenced: PBMCs. The CDR3 is CATAGQFSFTQPQHF. The CDR3 coding sequence is TGTGCCACAGCCGGACAGTTCAGTTTCACTCAGCCCCAGCATTTT.